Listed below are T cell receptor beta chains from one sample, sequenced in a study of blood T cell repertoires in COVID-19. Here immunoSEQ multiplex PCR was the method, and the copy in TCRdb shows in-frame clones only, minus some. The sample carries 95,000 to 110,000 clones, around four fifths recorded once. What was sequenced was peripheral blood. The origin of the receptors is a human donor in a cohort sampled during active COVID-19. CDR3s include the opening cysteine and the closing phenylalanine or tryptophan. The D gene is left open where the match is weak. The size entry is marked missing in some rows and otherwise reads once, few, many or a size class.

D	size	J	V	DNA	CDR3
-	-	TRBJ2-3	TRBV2	TGTGCCAGCAGGGTCGGGAGTAGCACAGATACGCAGTATTTT	CASRVGSSTDTQYF
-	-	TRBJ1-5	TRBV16	TGTGCCAGCAGCCAATCCTTAACAGGGAATCAGCCCCAGCATTTT	CASSQSLTGNQPQHF
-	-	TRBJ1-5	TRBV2	TGTGCCAGCCGGCGCAATCTAGGTCAGCCCCAGCATTTT	CASRRNLGQPQHF
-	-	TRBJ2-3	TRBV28	TGTGCCAGCGAAGACGCGGGACCGAAAATTGGTACGCAGTATTTT	CASEDAGPKIGTQYF
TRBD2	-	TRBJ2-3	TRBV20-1	TGCAGTGCTAGTCGGAGCGGGGGCGGGGGGGCCAGTGCTAGCACAGATACGCAGTATTTT	CSASRSGGGGASASTDTQYF
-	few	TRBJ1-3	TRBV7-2	TGTGCCAGCAGCTTAGTTCCCAGGCTGAGGGCTGGAAACACCATATATTTT	CASSLVPRLRAGNTIYF
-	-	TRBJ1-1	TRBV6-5	TGTGCCAGCAGTTACTCAGGAGGGATTGAAGCTTTCTTT	CASSYSGGIEAFF
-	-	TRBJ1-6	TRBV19	TGTGCCAGTAGTATCGCACAGGAGAATTCACCCCTCCACTTT	CASSIAQENSPLHF
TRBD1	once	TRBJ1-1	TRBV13	TGTGCCAGCAGCCGGGGGACAGGCCATCTGAACACTGAAGCTTTCTTT	CASSRGTGHLNTEAFF
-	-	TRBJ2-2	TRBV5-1	TGCGCCAGCAGCTTGGAGGGTGGGAGCACCGGGGAGCTGTTTTTT	CASSLEGGSTGELFF
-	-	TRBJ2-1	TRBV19	TGTGCCAGTAGTACCCAACGGGGCAATGAGCAGTTCTTC	CASSTQRGNEQFF
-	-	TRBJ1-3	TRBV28	TGTGCCAGCATCCGAGTCAGGCAGTTGGGAAACACCATATATTTT	CASIRVRQLGNTIYF
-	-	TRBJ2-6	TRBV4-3	TGCGCCAGCAGCCAAGATTCCCGGTTTTCTGGGGCCAACGTCCTGACTTTC	CASSQDSRFSGANVLTF
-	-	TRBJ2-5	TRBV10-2	TGCGCCAGCAGTGAGGGGGGCGTTGGGACCCAGTACTTC	CASSEGGVGTQYF
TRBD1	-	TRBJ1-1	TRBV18	TGTGCCAGCTCACCACGGACAGGGGGAGAGACTGAAGCTTTCTTT	CASSPRTGGETEAFF
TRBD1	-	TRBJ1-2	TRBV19	TGTGCCAGTAGTATAGTGGGACAGTACCACATCTATGGCTACACCTTC	CASSIVGQYHIYGYTF
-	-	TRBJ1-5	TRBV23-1	TGCGCCAGCAGCCCTGGCGGGGGTCACAATCAGCCCCAGCATTTT	CASSPGGGHNQPQHF
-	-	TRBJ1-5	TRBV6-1	TGTGCCAGCAGTGAACGCGGGGGTCAGCCCCAGCATTTT	CASSERGGQPQHF
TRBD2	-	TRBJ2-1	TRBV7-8	TGTGCCAGCAGTATTAGCGGGGGGAGCCCGAATGAGCAGTTCTTC	CASSISGGSPNEQFF
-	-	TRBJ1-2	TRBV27	TGTGCCAGCAGACCGCGGAACAGGGCAGCTAACTATGGCTACACCTTC	CASRPRNRAANYGYTF
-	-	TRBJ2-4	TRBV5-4	TGTGCCAGCAGCTTGAGGGGGGGGGACATTCAGTACTTC	CASSLRGGDIQYF
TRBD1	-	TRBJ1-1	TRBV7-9	TGTGCCAGCAGGACAACAGGGGTCGGCACTGAAGCTTTCTTT	CASRTTGVGTEAFF
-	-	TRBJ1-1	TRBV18	TGTGCCAGCTCACTCAACGGGTTTACTGAAGCTTTCTTT	CASSLNGFTEAFF
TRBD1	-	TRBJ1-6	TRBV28	TGTGCCAGCAGCCAGGACAGGAGCTCCTATAATTCACCCCTCCACTTT	CASSQDRSSYNSPLHF
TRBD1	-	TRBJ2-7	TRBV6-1	TGTGCCAGCAGTGAACCGGGACAGTCCCGGGAGCAGTACTTC	CASSEPGQSREQYF
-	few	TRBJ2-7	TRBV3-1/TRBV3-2	TGTGCCAGCAGCCAAGAAGGAGGCTACGAGCAGTACTTC	CASSQEGGYEQYF
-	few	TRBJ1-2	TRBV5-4	TGTGCCAGCAGCTTACCAGGGGCCGCCTATGGCTACACCTTC	CASSLPGAAYGYTF
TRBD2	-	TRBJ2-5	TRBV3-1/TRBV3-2	TGTGCCAGCAGCCAAGAAGGAAGGGGGACTAGCGGGTCAAGGACCCAGTACTTC	CASSQEGRGTSGSRTQYF
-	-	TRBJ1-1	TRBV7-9	TGTGCCAGCCGAACCCAGGGGTTGAACACTGAAGCTTTCTTT	CASRTQGLNTEAFF
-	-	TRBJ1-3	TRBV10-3	TGTGCAGCGTACTCTGGAAACACCATATATTTT	CAAYSGNTIYF
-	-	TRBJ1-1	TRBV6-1	TGTGCCAGCAGTGAAGTGACAGGGAACACTGAAGCTTTCTTT	CASSEVTGNTEAFF
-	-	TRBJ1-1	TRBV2	TGTGCCAGCAGTGGAGGGGGGGTTTGGACTGAAGCTTTCTTT	CASSGGGVWTEAFF
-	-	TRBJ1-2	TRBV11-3	TGTGCCAGCAGCACGGAGGGGTATGGCTACACCTTC	CASSTEGYGYTF
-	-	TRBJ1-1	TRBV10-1	TGCGCCAGCAGCCCCGGGGGAAAGGACACTGAAGCTTTCTTT	CASSPGGKDTEAFF
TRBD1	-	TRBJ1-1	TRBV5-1	TGCGCCAGCAGCTCCCCAGGGGGAAGGACTGAAGCTTTCTTT	CASSSPGGRTEAFF
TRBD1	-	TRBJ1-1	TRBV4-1	TGCGCCAGCAGCCAAGAGGGTGCAGGGGGACAAGGGAGAGCTTTCTTT	CASSQEGAGGQGRAFF
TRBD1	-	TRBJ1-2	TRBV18	TGTGCCAGCTCACCACCGACAGGGGTTAACTATGGCTACACCTTC	CASSPPTGVNYGYTF
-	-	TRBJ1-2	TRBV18	TGTGCCAGCTCACCCCAGGGAACTTACTATGGCTACACCTTC	CASSPQGTYYGYTF
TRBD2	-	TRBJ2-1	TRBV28	TGTGCCAGCAGCCCCGGGACTAGCGGGGGCCTGGTGAATGAGCAGTTCTTC	CASSPGTSGGLVNEQFF
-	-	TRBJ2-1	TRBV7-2	TGTGCCAGCAGCTCCAACCCCACCAGTAGCTATGAGCAGTTCTTC	CASSSNPTSSYEQFF
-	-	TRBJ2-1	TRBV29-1	TGCAGCGCTAGAGACGCGGGACAGCTCTACAATGAGCAGTTCTTC	CSARDAGQLYNEQFF
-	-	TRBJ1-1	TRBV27	TGTGCCAGCAGCCACAACCGACCCCTAGGGAACACTGAAGCTTTCTTT	CASSHNRPLGNTEAFF